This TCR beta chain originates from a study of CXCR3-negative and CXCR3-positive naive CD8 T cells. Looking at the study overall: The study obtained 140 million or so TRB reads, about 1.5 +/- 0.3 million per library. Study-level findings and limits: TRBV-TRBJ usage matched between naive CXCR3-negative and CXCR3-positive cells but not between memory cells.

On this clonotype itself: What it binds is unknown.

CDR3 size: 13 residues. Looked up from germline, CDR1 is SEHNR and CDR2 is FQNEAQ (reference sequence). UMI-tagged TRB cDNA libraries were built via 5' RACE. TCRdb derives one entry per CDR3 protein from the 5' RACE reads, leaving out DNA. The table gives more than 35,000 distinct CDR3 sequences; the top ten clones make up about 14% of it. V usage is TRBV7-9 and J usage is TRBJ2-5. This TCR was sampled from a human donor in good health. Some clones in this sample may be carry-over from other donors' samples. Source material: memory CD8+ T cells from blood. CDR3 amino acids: CASSYGVQETQYF.